This T cell receptor beta chain was captured in a study of blood T cells in healthy people across ages. It was with a sample-barcoded 5' primer and a J-beta primer mix that a second PCR of roughly 7 to 12 cycles was run. TCRdb reprocessed the 5' RACE reads with MiXCR, giving one entry per CDR3 protein. The repertoire includes some 1.5 million distinct CDR3 sequences, under 30% of them detected once, and 7% to 9% sits in the top ten. The length of the CDR3 is 12 residues. CDR1 is SGHTA and CDR2 is FQGNSA in the germline V gene. The germline V and J ends were trimmed by 5 bases and 5 bases, with 9 bases remaining between them. This clonotype occurred a few times.

Sequenced input: blood. This chain links TRBV7-2 with TRBJ2-5; TRBD2 is a possible D gene (6 bases). The receptor was isolated from a woman in her 30s in good health. The CDR3 DNA reads as TGTGCCAGCAGCCACGGGAGCGAGACCCAGTACTTC. Encoded protein: CASSHGSETQYF.